This TCR beta chain was sequenced in a study of cytomegalovirus exposure and HLA in healthy donors. Points from the study as a whole: Most TCR beta V segments were productive about 87% or about 30% of the time in an earlier analysis. Generally TCR sequences proved uncommon, though certain public TCRs appeared in numerous donors. Through in vitro validation, a few CMV-associated chains were shown to be specific for CMV antigens. Other equally common chains were less clonally expanded than HLA-associated TCR beta chains, a later analysis showed.

Amplification used 60 Vbeta primers and 13 Jbeta primers. Only in-frame clones appear in the TCRdb table, and some are missing; sequencing was by immunoSEQ multiplex PCR. This sample has about 93,000 clones, with 82% found just once. Germline CDR1 is SGHDN and CDR2 is FVKESK. The ends were cut back, 4 bases at V and 11 bases at J, with 23 bases in the middle. The length of the CDR3 is 15 residues. This clone was counted a single time. Its antigen is not identified. This sequence was found in a man aged 50 to 59 in good health and CMV-seronegative. V gene TRBV14 combines with J gene TRBJ1-1; D is unclear. The sample was PBMCs. CDR3 nucleotides: TGTGCCAGCAGCCTACGAGACTATCCGGGAACCTCGGCTTTCTTT. Its protein product is CASSLRDYPGTSAFF.